What follows are 4 T cell receptor beta chains derived from one specimen sequenced in a study of T cell clonality in common variable immunodeficiency. Using immunoSEQ multiplex PCR, the repertoire was profiled, and TCRdb retains in-frame clones only, with some absent. The sample shows about 35,000 clones, none of them appearing just once. The sequenced sample was peripheral blood mononuclear cells. These receptors all come from a person aged 18 to 69 in good health.

Concerning this clone itself: The observed sequence ends 3 residues before the CDR3 terminus, with the missing tail filled in from the germline J gene. The rearrangement links TRBV30 to TRBJ2-2, with a weak D call TRBD2 (5 bases). Germline CDR1 is GTSNPN and CDR2 is SVGIG (reference sequence). Deletions cut 3 bases from V and 4 bases from J, with 12 bases between. CDR3 size: 14 residues. The chain's CDR3 is CAWSRTSTTGELFF. The part of the CDR3 DNA that was read is TGTGCCTGGAGCAGAACTAGTACCACCGGGGAG.

Ten or more counts support this clone. The covered CDR3 bases are TGCGCCAGCAGCTTGGAGGTCAACTCTGGAAACACC. It specifies CASSLEVNSGNT. The complete CDR3 protein is CASSLEVNSGNTIYF. This chain uses TRBV5-1 with TRBJ1-3; D is uncertain. The read ends 3 residues shy of where the CDR3 ends; the end is completed using the germline J gene. This CDR3 is 15 amino acids long. Per the germline V gene, CDR1 is SGHRS and CDR2 is YFSETQ. Trimming shortened V by 0 bases and J by 0 bases, and 7 bases separated the two germline ends. The full variable domain, its missing parts supplied by reference TRBV5-1 and TRBJ1-3, is KAGVTQTPRYLIKTRGQQVTLSCSPISGHRSVSWYQQTPGQGLQFLFEYFSETQRNKGNFPGRFSGRQFSNSRSEMNVSTLELGDSALYLCASSLEVNSGNTIYFGEGSWLTVV.

Many counts were recorded for this clone. The CDR3 extends 3 residues past the end of the read, so its final part is completed from the germline J gene. The rearrangement joins TRBV5-1 to TRBJ2-2; 8 nucleotides line up with TRBD1. Germline V gene lookup returns CDR1 SGHRS and CDR2 YFSETQ. The CDR3 runs to 17 residues. The trim removed 1 base at V and 3 bases at J, leaving 8 bases unmatched. The sequenced part of the CDR3 DNA is TGCGCCAGCAGCTTGAGCCCCAGGGGGCCCGACACCGGGGAG. Its protein product is CASSLSPRGPDTGE. The complete CDR3 reads CASSLSPRGPDTGELFF.

This clone showed up just a few times. Sequencing ends 3 residues short of the CDR3 end; the germline J gene provides the rest. V gene TRBV20-1 combines with J gene TRBJ1-4, with TRBD1 as a possible D gene (6 bases). Per germline, CDR1 DFQATT and CDR2 SNEGSKA (reference sequence). V shed 6 bases and J shed 7 bases, with 15 bases lying between them. This CDR3 region has 13 residues. CDR3 loop: CSARTVLVEKLFF. CDR3 DNA, as far as it was read: TGCAGTGCCCGGACAGTCTTAGTTGAAAAA.